This T cell receptor beta chain was identified during a study of shared clonotypes between healthy human individuals. General study results and limits: Sorted-subset samples were not fully sequenced, rarefaction indicated.

A word on this clone: The antigen is not known.

Germline-derived CDR1 and CDR2 are SEHNR and FQNEAQ (reference sequence). The CDR3 spans 15 residues. Deletions cut 1 base from V and 5 bases from J, with 12 bases between. Sequencing was performed with immunoSEQ multiplex PCR; in TCRdb, only in-frame clones are kept and a portion is missing. The table records 2 million to 2.5 million clones, 85% to 95% of them present only once. The sample comprised naive CD4+ T cells from PBMCs. This sample's subset: CD45RA+ positively selected. The chain has TRBV7-9 and TRBJ2-1; the D gene is possibly TRBD2 (5 bases). The TCR comes from a man younger than 30 in good health. Some clones in this sample may be carry-over from other donors' samples. In DNA form, the CDR3 reads TGTGCCAGCAGCTTAGTTCAACTAGTTAACAATGAGCAGTTCTTC. The encoded protein is CASSLVQLVNNEQFF.